This record concerns one T cell receptor beta chain sequence. The antigen remains unidentified. This specimen comes from a study of cytomegalovirus exposure and HLA in healthy donors. Study context: There were 117 million unique TCR beta sequences, drawn from approximately 180 million T cells, in an earlier analysis.

The PCR ran on 60 Vbeta and 13 Jbeta primers. Using immunoSEQ multiplex PCR, the repertoire was profiled, and TCRdb retains in-frame clones only, with some absent. The table records approximately 56,000 clones, 55% to 80% of them present only once. General study findings and limits: Clonal expansion was found to be greater in HLA-associated TCR beta chains than in equally common others in a later analysis. Data from an earlier analysis indicated that most TCR beta V segments were productive either about 90% or about 30% of the time.

V was pared by 2 bases and J by 2 bases, with 8 bases between. CDR3 length: 13 residues. Germline values: CDR1 SGHKS, CDR2 YYEKEE (reference sequence). Sequenced material: PBMCs. The chain has TRBV5-5 and TRBJ2-7; a possible D gene is TRBD1 (6 bases). The sequence derives from a woman in her 50s in good health and CMV-seropositive. The CDR3 nucleotides read TGTGCCAGCAGCTTCGGGGACACCTACGAGCAGTACTTC. It translates to CASSFGDTYEQYF.